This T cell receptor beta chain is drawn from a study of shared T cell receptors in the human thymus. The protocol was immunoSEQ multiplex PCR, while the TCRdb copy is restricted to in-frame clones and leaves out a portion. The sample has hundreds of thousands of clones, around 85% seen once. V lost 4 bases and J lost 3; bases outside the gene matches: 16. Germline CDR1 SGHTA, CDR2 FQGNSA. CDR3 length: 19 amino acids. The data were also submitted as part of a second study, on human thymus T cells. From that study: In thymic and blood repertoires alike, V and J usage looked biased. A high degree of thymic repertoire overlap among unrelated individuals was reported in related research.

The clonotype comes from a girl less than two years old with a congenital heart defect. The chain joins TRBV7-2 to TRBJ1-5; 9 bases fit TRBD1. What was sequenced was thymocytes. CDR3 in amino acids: CASSSKAGTGLTYNQPQHF. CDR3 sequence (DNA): TGTGCCAGCAGCTCCAAAGCCGGGACAGGGCTTACTTACAATCAGCCCCAGCATTTT.